This entry features one T cell receptor (beta chain) sequence. Researchers ran the PCR with 60 Vbeta and 13 Jbeta primers. The table came from immunoSEQ multiplex PCR; TCRdb's copy has only in-frame clones and leaves some out. The sample includes about 64,000 clones, under 85% of them seen just once. Germline values: CDR1 SGHNT, CDR2 YYREEE (reference sequence). This CDR3 comprises 17 residues. V shed 4 bases and J shed 9 bases, with 23 bases lying between them. This record comes from a study of cytomegalovirus exposure and HLA in healthy donors. The receptor comes from a male donor in good health and CMV-seropositive. Material: PBMCs. This chain connects TRBV5-4 to TRBJ1-6; D not certain. The CDR3 bases are TGTGCCAGCAGCATCGGAGGGAGGGCAGCTATCGCTTCACCCCTCCACTTT. Its translation: CASSIGGRAAIASPLHF.